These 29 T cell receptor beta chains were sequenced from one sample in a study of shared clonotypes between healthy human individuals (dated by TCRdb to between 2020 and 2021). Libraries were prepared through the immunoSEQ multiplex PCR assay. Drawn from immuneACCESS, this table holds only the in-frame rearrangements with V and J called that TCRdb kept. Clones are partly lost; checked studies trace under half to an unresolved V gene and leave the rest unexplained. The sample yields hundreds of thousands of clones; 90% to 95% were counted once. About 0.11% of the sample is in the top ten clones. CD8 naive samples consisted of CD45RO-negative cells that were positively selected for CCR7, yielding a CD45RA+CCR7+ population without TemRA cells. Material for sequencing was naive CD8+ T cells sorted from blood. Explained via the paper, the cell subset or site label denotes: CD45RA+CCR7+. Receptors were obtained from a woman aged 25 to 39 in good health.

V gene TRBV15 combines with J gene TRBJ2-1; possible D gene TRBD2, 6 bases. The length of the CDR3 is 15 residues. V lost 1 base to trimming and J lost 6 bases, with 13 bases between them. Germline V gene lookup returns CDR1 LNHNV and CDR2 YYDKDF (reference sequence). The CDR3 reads CATSRVAEGGNEQFF. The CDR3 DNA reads TGTGCCACCAGCAGAGTAGCGGAAGGTGGCAATGAGCAGTTCTTC.

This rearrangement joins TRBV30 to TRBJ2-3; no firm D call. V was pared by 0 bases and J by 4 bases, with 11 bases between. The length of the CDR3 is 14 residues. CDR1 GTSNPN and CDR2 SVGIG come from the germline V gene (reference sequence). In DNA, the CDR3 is TGTGCCTGGAGTGTCGAAGTTTGCGCAGATACGCAGTATTTT. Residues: CAWSVEVCADTQYF.

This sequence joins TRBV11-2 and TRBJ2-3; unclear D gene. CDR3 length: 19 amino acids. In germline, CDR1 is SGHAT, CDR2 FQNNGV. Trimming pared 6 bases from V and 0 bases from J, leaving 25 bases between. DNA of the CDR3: TGTGCCAGCAGAAATTGGTTCAAACCGAAATCATCTAGCACAGATACGCAGTATTTT. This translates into CASRNWFKPKSSSTDTQYF.

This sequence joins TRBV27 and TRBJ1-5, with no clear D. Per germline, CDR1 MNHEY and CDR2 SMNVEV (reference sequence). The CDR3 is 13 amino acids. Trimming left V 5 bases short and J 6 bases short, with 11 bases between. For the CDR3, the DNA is TGTGCCAGCAGTCCGGCCCAACGTCAGCCCCAGCATTTT. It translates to CASSPAQRQPQHF.

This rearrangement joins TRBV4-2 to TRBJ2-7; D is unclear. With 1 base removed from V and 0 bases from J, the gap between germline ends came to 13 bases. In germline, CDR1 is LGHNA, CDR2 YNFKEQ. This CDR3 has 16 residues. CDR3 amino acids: CASSQAGGSSSYEQYF. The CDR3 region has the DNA TGTGCCAGCAGCCAAGCCGGTGGGTCTAGCTCCTACGAGCAGTACTTC.

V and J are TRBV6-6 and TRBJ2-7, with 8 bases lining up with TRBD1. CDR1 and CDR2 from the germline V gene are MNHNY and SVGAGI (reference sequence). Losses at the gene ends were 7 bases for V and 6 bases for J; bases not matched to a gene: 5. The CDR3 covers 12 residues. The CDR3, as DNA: TGTGCCAGCAATCAGGGGGCAGGCGAGCAGTACTTC. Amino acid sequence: CASNQGAGEQYF.

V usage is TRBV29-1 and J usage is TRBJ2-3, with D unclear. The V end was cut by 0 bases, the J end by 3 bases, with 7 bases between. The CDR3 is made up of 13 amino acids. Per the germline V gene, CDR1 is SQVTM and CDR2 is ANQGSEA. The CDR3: CSVEDLHTDTQYF. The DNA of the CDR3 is TGCAGCGTTGAAGATCTCCATACAGATACGCAGTATTTT.

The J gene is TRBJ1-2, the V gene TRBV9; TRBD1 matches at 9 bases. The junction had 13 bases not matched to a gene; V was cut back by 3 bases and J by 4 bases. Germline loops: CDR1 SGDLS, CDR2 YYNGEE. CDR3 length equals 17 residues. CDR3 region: CASSGRTGALGPYGYTF. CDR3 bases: TGTGCCAGCAGCGGGCGGACAGGGGCGCTTGGCCCCTATGGCTACACCTTC.

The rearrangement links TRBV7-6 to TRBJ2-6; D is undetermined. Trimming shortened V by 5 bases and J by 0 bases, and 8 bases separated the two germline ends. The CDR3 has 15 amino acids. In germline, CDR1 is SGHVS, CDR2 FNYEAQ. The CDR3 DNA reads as TGTGCCAGCAGCCTGAGCAACTCTGGGGCCAACGTCCTGACTTTC. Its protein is CASSLSNSGANVLTF. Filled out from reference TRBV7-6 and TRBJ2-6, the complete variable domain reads GAGVSQSPRYKVTKRGQDVALRCDPISGHVSLYWYRQALGQGPEFLTYFNYEAQQDKSGLPNDRFSAERPEGSISTLTIQRTEQRDSAMYRCASSLSNSGANVLTFGAGSRLTVL.

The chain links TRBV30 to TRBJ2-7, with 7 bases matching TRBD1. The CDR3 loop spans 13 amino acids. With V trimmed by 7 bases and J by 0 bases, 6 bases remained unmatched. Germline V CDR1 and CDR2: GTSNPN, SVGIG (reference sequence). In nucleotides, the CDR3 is TGTGCCTCCACTGGGACAGACTCCTACGAGCAGTACTTC. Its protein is CASTGTDSYEQYF.

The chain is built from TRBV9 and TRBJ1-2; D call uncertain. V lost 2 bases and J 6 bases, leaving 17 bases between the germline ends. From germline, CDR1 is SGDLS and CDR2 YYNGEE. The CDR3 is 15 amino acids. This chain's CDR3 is CASSVNILSTNGYTF. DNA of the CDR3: TGTGCCAGCAGCGTTAATATCCTTTCGACTAATGGCTACACCTTC. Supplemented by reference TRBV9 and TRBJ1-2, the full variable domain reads DSGVTQTPKHLITATGQRVTLRCSPRSGDLSVYWYQQSLDQGLQFLIQYYNGEERAKGNILERFSAQQFPDLHSELNLSSLELGDSALYFCASSVNILSTNGYTFGSGTRLTVV.

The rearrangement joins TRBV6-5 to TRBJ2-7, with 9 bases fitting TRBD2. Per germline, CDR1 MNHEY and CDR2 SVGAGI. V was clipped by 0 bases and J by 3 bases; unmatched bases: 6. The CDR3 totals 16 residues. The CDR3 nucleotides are TGTGCCAGCAGTTACTCGCGGGATAGCGGGAGCTACGAGCAGTACTTC. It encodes CASSYSRDSGSYEQYF.

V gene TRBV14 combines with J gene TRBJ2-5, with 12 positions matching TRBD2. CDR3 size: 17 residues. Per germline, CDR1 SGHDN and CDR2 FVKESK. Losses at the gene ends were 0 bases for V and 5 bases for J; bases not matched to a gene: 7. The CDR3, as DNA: TGTGCCAGCAGCCAAGATCTAGCGGGAGGGATCGGGGAGACCCAGTACTTC. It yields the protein CASSQDLAGGIGETQYF.

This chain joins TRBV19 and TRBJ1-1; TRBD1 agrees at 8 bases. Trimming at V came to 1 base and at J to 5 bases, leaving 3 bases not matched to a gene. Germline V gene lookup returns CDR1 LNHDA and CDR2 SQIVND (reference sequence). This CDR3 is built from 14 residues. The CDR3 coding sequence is TGTGCCAGTAGTATAGGACAGGGGAGTACTGAAGCTTTCTTT. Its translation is CASSIGQGSTEAFF.

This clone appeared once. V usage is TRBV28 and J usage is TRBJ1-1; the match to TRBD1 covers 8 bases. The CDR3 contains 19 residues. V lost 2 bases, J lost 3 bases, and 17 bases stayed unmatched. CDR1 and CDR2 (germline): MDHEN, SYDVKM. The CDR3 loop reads CASSLEIEDRGDGDTEAFF. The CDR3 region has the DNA TGTGCCAGCAGTTTAGAGATCGAAGACAGGGGAGATGGTGACACTGAAGCTTTCTTT.

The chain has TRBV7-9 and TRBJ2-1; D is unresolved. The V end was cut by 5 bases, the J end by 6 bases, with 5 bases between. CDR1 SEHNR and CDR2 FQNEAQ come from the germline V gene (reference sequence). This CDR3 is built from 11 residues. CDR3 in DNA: TGTGCCAGCAGCACAAGCAATGAGCAGTTCTTC. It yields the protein CASSTSNEQFF.

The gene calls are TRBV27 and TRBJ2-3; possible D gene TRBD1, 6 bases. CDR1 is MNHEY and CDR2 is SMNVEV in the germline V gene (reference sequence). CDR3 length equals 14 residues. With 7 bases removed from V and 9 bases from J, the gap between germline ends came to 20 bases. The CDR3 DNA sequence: TGTGCCAGCACCCCGACAGGACCGCTGGGAACGCAGTATTTT. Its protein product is CASTPTGPLGTQYF.

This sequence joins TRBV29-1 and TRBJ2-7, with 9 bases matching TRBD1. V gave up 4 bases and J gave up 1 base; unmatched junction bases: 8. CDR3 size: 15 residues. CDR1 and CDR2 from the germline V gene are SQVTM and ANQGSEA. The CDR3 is CSVGLQGAVSYEQYF. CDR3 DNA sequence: TGCAGCGTTGGTTTACAGGGGGCGGTTTCCTACGAGCAGTACTTC.

The CDR3 DNA is TGTGCCAGCAGCCTAGGCATTGGTATAGCCAAAAACATTCAGTACTTC. Its protein is CASSLGIGIAKNIQYF. This rearrangement joins TRBV11-1 to TRBJ2-4; D remains unclear. V lost 5 bases to trimming and J lost 0 bases, with 14 bases between them. Per germline, CDR1 SGHAT and CDR2 FQDESV (reference sequence). The CDR3 totals 16 residues.

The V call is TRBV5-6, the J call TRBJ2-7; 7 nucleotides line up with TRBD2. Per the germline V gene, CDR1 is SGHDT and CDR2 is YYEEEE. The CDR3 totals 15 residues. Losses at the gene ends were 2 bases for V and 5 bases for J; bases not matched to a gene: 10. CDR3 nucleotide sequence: TGTGCCAGCAGCTTTTCGGCGGGAGTGAACCACGAGCAGTACTTC. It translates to CASSFSAGVNHEQYF.

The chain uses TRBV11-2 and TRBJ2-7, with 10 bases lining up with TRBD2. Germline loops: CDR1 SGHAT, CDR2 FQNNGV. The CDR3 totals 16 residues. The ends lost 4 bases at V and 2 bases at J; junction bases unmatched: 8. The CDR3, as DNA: TGTGCCAGCAGCTCCATCCCCGGGACTAGCGCCTACGAGCAGTACTTC. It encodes CASSSIPGTSAYEQYF.

The CDR3 nucleotides read TGTGCCAGCAGTTTAGACGGGGACTATGGCTACACCTTC. It codes for CASSLDGDYGYTF. This chain connects TRBV6-5 to TRBJ1-2; no firm D call. CDR3 length: 13 residues. Germline CDR1 MNHEY, CDR2 SVGAGI. V lost 4 bases and J lost 3, with 9 bases in between.

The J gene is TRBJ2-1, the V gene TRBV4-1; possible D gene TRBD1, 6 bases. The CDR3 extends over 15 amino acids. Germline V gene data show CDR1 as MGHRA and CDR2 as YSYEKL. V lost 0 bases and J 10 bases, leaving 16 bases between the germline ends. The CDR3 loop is CASSQDRGRQVEQFF. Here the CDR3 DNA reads TGCGCCAGCAGCCAAGACAGGGGCCGCCAAGTGGAGCAGTTCTTC.

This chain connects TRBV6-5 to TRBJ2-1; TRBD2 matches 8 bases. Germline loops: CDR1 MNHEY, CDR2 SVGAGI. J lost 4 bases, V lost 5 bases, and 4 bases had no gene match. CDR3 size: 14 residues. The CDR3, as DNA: TGTGCCAGCAGTAGCGGGAGTCGATACAATGAGCAGTTCTTC. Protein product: CASSSGSRYNEQFF.

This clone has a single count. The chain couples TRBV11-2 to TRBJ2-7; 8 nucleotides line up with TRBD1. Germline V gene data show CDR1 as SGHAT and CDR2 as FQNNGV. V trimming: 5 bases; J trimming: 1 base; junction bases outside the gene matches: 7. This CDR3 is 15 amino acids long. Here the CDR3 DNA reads TGTGCCAGCAGCCCATCCAGGGGGCGATCCTACGAGCAGTACTTC. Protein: CASSPSRGRSYEQYF.

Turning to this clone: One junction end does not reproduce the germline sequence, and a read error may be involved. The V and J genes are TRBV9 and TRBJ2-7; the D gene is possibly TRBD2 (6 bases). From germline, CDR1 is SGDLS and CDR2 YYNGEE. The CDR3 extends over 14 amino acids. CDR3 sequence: CAGSVGGDGYEQYF. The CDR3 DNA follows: TGTGCCGGCAGCGTGGGGGGAGATGGGTACGAGCAGTACTTC.

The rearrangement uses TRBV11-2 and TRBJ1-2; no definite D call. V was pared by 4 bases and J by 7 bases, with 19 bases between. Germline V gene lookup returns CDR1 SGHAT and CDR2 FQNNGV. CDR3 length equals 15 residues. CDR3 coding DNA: TGTGCCAGCAGCTCTATTGGGTCACCCCTTGGTGGCTACACCTTC. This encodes CASSSIGSPLGGYTF.

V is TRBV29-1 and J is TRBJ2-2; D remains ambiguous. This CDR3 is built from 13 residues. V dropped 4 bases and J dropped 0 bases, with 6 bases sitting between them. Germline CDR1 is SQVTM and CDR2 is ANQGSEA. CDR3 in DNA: TGCAGCGTTGCCGGCGCGAACACCGGGGAGCTGTTTTTT. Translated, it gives CSVAGANTGELFF.

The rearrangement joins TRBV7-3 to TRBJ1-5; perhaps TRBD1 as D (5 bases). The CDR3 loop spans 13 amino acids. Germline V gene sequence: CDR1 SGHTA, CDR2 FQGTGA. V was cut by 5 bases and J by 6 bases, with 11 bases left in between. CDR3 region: CASSPGGGQPQHF. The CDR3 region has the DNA TGTGCCAGCAGCCCTGGCGGGGGTCAGCCCCAGCATTTT.